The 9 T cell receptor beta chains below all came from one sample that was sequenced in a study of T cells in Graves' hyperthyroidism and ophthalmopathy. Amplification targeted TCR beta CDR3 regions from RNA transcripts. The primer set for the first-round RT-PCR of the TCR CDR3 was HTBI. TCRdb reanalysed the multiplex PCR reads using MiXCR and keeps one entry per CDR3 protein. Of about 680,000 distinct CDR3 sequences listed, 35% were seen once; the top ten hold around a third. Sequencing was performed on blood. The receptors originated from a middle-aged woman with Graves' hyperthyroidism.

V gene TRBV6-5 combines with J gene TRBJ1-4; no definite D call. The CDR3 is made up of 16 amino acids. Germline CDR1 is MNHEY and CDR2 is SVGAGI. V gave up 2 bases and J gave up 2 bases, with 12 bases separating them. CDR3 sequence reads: CASSYGEVATNEKLFF. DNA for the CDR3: TGTGCCAGCAGTTACGGAGAGGTAGCCACTAATGAAAAACTGTTTTTT.

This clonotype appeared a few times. As DNA, the CDR3 is TGTGCCAGCAGCCTAGCGGGCGGGAAGGCCTACGAGCAGTACTTC. Encoded protein: CASSLAGGKAYEQYF. V is TRBV5-4 and J is TRBJ2-7; the match to TRBD2 covers 8 bases. CDR3 length equals 15 residues. The V gene's germline CDR1 is SGHNT and CDR2 YYREEE (reference sequence). The V segment lost 4 bases and the J segment 2 bases; nucleotides outside the gene matches: 8.

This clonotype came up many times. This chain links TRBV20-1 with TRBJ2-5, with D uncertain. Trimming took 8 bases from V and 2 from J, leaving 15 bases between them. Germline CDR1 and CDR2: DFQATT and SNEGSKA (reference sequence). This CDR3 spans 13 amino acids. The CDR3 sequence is CSTKTGIQETQYF. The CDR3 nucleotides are TGCAGTACCAAAACCGGAATACAAGAGACCCAGTACTTC.

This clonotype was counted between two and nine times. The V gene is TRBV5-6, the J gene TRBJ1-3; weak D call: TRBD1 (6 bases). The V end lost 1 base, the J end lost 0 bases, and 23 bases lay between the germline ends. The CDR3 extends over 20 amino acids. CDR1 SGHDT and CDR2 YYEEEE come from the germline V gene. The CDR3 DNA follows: TGTGCCAGCAGCTTGCGTGATGGGGGGCGCGGACAGCGCTCTGGAAACACCATATATTTT. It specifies CASSLRDGGRGQRSGNTIYF.

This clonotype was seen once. The CDR3 here is CASSDSASPGEGSPLHF. CDR3 coding DNA: TGTGCCAGCAGTGACAGCGCCTCCCCAGGGGAAGGTTCACCCCTCCACTTT. This sequence joins TRBV25-1 and TRBJ1-6; perhaps TRBD1 as D (6 bases). CDR3 length equals 17 residues. Germline CDR1 MGHDK, CDR2 SYGVNS. V shed 3 bases and J shed 9 bases, with 21 bases lying between them.

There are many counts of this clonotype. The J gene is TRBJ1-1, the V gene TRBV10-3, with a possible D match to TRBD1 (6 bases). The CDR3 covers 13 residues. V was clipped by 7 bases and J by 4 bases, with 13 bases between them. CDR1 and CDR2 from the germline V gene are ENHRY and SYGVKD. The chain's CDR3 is CAINLWDITEAFF. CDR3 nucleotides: TGTGCCATCAACTTATGGGACATCACTGAAGCTTTCTTT.

CDR3 sequence reads: CASSFAVEVASGNTIYF. The DNA of the CDR3 is TGTGCCAGCAGTTTTGCGGTGGAGGTGGCCTCTGGAAACACCATATATTTT. V and J are TRBV6-2 or TRBV6-3 and TRBJ1-3, with D hard to call. Germline lookup yields CDR1 MNHEY and CDR2 SVGEGT. V gave up 4 bases and J gave up 0 bases, with 16 bases separating them. The CDR3 consists of 17 residues.

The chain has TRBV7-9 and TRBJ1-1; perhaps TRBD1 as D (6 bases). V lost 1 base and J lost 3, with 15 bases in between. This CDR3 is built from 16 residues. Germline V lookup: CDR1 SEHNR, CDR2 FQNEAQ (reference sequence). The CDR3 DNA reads TGTGCCAGCAGCTTAGGGGGGGACACAAAGGACACTGAAGCTTTCTTT. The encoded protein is CASSLGGDTKDTEAFF.

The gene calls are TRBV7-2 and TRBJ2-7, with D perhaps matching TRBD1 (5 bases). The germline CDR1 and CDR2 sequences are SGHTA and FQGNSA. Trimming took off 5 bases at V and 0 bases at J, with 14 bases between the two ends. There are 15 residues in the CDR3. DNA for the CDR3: TGTGCCAGCAGCCAAGGGGCAGCACTCTCCTACGAGCAGTACTTC. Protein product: CASSQGAALSYEQYF.